This TCR beta chain was recovered during a study of blood T cell repertoires in COVID-19. Study-wide background: The United States, Italy and Spain were the sources of the acute and convalescent COVID-19 samples. From T cells, B-cell-depleted T cells, or PBMCs came the material, which was cDNA or gDNA.

Some clones are missing from TCRdb's copy, which holds only in-frame ones; the method was immunoSEQ multiplex PCR. The table lists about 200,000 clones, roughly 82% of them singletons, with approximately 13% in the top ten. Germline CDR1 reads SGHRS; CDR2 reads YFSETQ. V was trimmed by 1 base and J by 4 bases, leaving 11 bases between them. This CDR3 region has 15 residues. The TCR was taken from a human donor in a cohort sampled during active COVID-19. Input material: peripheral blood. This chain connects TRBV5-1 to TRBJ2-2, with D possibly TRBD1 on 5 matching bases. The CDR3 spells CASSLSQGATGELFF. The DNA for the CDR3 is TGCGCCAGCAGCTTGAGTCAGGGTGCCACCGGGGAGCTGTTTTTT.